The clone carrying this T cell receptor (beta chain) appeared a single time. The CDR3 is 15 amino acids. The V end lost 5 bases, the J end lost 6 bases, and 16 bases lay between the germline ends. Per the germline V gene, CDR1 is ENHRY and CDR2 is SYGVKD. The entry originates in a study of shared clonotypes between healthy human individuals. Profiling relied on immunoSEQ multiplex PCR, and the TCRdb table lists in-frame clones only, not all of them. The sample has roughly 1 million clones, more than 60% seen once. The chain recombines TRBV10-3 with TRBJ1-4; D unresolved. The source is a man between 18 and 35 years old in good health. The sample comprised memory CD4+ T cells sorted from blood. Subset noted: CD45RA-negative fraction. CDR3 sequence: CAISPNGPLDEKLFF. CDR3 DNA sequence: TGTGCCATCAGTCCTAACGGCCCATTAGATGAAAAACTGTTTTTT.